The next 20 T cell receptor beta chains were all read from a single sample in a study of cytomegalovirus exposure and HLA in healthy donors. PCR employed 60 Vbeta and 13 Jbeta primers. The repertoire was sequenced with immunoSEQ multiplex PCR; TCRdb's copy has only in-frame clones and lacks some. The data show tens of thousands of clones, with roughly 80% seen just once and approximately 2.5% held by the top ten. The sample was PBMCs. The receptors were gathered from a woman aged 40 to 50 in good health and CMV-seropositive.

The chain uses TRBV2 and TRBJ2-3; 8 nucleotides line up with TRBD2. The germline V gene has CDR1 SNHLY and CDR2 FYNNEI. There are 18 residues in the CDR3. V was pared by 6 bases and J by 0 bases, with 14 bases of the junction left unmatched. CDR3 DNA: TGTGCCAGCAGGCCTAGGGCGGGGGGAAACCCTAGCACAGATACGCAGTATTTT. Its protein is CASRPRAGGNPSTDTQYF.

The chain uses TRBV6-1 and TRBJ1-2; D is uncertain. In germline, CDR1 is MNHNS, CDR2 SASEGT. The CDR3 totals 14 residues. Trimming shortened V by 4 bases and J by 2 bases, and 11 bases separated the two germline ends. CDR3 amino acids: CASSGTAGNYGYTF. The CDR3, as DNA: TGTGCCAGCAGTGGTACTGCGGGGAACTATGGCTACACCTTC.

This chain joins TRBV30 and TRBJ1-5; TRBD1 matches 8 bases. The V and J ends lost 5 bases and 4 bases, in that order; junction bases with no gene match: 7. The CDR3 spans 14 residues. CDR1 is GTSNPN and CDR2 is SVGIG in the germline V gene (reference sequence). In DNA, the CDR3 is TGTGCCTGGGGTAACAGGGGGTTAAATCAGCCCCAGCATTTT. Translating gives CAWGNRGLNQPQHF.

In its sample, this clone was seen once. CDR3 nucleotides: TGTGCCAGCAGCTTAGATCGCAACTATGAGCAGTTCTTC. The encoded protein is CASSLDRNYEQFF. The chain has TRBV11-3 and TRBJ2-1, with D unclear. Germline V CDR1 and CDR2: SGHNT, YENEEA. The V end was cut by 0 bases, the J end by 8 bases, with 8 bases between. CDR3 length: 13 residues.

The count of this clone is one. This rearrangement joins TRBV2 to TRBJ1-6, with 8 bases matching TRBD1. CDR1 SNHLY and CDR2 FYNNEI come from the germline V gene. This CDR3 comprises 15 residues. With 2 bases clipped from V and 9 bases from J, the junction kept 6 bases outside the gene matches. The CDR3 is CASSEQQGDISPLHF. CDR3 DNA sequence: TGTGCCAGCAGTGAACAACAGGGGGATATTTCACCCCTCCACTTT.

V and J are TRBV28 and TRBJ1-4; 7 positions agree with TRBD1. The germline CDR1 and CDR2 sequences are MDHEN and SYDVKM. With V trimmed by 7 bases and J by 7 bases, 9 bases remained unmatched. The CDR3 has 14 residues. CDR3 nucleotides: TGTGCCAGCATCAACAGGGGAATTACTGAAAAACTGTTTTTT. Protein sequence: CASINRGITEKLFF.

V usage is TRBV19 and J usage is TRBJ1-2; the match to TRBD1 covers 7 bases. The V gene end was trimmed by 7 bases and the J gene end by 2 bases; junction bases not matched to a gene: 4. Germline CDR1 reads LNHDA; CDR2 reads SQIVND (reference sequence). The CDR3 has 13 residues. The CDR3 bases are TGTGCCAGTACCCGCAGGGGGAACTATGGCTACACCTTC. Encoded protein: CASTRRGNYGYTF.

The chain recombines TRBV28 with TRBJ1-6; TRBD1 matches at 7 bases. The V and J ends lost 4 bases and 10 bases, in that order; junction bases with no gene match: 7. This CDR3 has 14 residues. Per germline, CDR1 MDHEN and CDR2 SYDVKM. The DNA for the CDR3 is TGTGCCAGCAGTTCCCCTGACAGGGCCTCACCCCTCCACTTT. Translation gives CASSSPDRASPLHF.

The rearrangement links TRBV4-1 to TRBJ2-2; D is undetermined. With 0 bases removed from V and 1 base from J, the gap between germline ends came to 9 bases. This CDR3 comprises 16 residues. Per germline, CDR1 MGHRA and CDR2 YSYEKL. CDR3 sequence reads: CASSQEDARNTGELFF. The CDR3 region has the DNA TGCGCCAGCAGCCAAGAAGATGCTAGGAACACCGGGGAGCTGTTTTTT.

In DNA, the CDR3 is TGTGCCATCAGTACATTAACAGGGGGGACCTACAATGAGCAGTTCTTC. Protein product: CAISTLTGGTYNEQFF. The gene calls are TRBV10-3 and TRBJ2-1, with TRBD1 matching 8 bases. V shed 5 bases, J shed 2 bases, and the junction held 8 bases outside the gene matches. This CDR3 is built from 16 residues. Germline CDR1 is ENHRY and CDR2 is SYGVKD.

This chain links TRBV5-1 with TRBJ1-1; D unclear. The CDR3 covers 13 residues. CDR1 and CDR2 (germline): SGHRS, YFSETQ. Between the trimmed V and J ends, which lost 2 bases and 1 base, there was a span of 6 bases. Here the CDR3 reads CASSLDTNTEAFF. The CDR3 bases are TGCGCCAGCAGCTTAGACACGAACACTGAAGCTTTCTTT.

CDR3 region: CSVSPVNTEAFF. The CDR3 nucleotides read TGCAGCGTTTCCCCGGTGAACACTGAAGCTTTCTTT. The chain combines TRBV29-1 with TRBJ1-1; D is uncertain. This CDR3 is built from 12 residues. V was clipped by 5 bases and J by 0 bases, with 7 bases between them. CDR1 is SQVTM and CDR2 is ANQGSEA in the germline V gene.

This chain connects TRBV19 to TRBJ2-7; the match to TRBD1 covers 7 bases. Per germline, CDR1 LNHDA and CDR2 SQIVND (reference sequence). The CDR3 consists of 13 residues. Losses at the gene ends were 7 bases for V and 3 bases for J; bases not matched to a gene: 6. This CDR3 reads CASTRTGSYEQYF. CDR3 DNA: TGTGCCAGTACCAGGACAGGAAGCTACGAGCAGTACTTC.

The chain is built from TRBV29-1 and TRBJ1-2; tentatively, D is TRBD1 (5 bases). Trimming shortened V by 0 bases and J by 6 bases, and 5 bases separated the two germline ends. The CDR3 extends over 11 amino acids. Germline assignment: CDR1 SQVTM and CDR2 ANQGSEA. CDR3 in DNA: TGCAGCGTTGAAGACAGGGATGGCTACACCTTC. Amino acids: CSVEDRDGYTF.

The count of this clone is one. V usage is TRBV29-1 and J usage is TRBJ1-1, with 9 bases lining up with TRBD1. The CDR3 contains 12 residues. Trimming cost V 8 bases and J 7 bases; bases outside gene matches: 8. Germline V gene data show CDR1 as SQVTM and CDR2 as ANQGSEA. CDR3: CSRTGGGDEAFF. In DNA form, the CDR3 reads TGCAGCCGTACAGGGGGCGGTGATGAAGCTTTCTTT.

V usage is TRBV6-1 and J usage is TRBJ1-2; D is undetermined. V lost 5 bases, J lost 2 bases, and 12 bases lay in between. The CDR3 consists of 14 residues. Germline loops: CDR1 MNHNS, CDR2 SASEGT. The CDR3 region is CASSLNQINYGYTF. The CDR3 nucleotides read TGTGCCAGCAGTTTAAACCAGATAAACTATGGCTACACCTTC.

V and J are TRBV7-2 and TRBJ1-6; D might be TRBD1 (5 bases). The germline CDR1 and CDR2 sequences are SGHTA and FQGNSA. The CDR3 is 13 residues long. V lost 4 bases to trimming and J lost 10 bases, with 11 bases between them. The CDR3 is CASSSPGVSPLHF. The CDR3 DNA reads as TGTGCCAGCAGCTCTCCGGGGGTATCACCCCTCCACTTT.

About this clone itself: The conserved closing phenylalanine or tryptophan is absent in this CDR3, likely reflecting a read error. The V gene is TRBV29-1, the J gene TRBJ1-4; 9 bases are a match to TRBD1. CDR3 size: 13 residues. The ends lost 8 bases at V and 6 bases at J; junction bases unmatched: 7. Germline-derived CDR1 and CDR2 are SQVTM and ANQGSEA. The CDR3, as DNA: TGCAGCATTAAGCGGGACAGGGATGAAAAACTGTTTGTT. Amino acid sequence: CSIKRDRDEKLFV.

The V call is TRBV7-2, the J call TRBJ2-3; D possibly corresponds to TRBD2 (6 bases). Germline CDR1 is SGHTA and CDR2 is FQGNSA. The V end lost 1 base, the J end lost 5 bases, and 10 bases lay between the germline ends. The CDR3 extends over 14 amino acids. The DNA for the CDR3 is TGTGCCAGCAGCTTAGGGAGGGGACGAGATACGCAGTATTTT. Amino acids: CASSLGRGRDTQYF.

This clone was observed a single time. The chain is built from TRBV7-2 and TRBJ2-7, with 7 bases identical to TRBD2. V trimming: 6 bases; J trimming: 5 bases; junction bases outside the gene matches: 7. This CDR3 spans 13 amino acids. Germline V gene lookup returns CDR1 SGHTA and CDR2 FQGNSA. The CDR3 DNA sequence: TGTGCCAGCAGTTCAGCGGGGACCCACGAGCAGTACTTC. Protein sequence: CASSSAGTHEQYF.